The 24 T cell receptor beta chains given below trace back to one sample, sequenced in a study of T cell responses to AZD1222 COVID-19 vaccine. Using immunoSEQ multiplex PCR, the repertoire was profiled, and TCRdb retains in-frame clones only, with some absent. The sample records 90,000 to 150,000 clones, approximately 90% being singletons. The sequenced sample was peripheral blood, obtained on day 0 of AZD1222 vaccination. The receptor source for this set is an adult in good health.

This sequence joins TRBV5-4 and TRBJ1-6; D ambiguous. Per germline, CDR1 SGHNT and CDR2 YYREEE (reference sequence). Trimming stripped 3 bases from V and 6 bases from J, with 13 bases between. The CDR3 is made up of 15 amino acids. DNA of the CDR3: TGTGCCAGCAGCTCCCGGGCAGGAGTTAATTCACCCCTCCACTTT. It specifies CASSSRAGVNSPLHF.

CDR3 in DNA: TGTGCCAGCTCACGTGAGACTGAAGCTTTCTTT. Its translation: CASSRETEAFF. The gene calls are TRBV18 and TRBJ1-1; D is undetermined. The V end lost 4 bases, the J end lost 5 bases, and 5 bases lay between the germline ends. Germline assignment: CDR1 KGHSH and CDR2 LQKENI. This CDR3 is 11 amino acids long.

The CDR3, as DNA: TGTGCCAGTACCGCCCGGGGGGGCGGGTACACTGAAGCTTTCTTT. Translation gives CASTARGGGYTEAFF. The gene calls are TRBV19 and TRBJ1-1, with D possibly being TRBD1 (6 bases). Germline V gene sequence: CDR1 LNHDA, CDR2 SQIVND (reference sequence). There are 15 residues in the CDR3. Trimming removed 7 bases from V and 3 bases from J, with 18 bases in between.

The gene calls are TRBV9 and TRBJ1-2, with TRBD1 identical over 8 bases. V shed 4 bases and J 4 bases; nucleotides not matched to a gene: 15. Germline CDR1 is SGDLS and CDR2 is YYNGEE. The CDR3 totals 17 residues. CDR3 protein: CASSSRTGTGQPYGYTF. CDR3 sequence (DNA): TGTGCCAGCAGCTCTAGAACGGGGACAGGCCAACCCTATGGCTACACCTTC.

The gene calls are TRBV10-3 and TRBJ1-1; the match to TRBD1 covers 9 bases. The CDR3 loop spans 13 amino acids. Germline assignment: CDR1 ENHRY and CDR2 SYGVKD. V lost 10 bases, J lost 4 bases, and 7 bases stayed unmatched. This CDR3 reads CATGRGQGTEAFF. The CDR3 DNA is TGTGCCACAGGGAGGGGACAGGGCACTGAAGCTTTCTTT.

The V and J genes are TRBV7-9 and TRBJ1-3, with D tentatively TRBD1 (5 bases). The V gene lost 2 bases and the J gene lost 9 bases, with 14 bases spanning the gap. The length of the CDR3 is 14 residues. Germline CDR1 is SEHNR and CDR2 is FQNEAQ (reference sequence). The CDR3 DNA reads TGTGCCAGCAGCTTACAGGGTGTCGATAGCACCATATATTTT. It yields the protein CASSLQGVDSTIYF.

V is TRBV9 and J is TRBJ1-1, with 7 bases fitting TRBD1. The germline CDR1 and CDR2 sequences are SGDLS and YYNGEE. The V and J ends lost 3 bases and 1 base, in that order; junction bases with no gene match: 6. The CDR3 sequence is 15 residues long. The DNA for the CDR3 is TGTGCCAGCAGCGCGCAGGGGGTGGGGAACACTGAAGCTTTCTTT. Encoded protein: CASSAQGVGNTEAFF. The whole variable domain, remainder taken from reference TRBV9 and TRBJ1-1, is DSGVTQTPKHLITATGQRVTLRCSPRSGDLSVYWYQQSLDQGLQFLIQYYNGEERAKGNILERFSAQQFPDLHSELNLSSLELGDSALYFCASSAQGVGNTEAFFGQGTRLTVV.

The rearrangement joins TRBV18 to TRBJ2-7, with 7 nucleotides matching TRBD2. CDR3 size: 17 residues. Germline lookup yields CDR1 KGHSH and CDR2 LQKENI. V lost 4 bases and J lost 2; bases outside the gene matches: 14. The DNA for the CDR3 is TGTGCCAGCTCACAAACCGGAACTAGCGTCCCAACCTACGAGCAGTACTTC. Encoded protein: CASSQTGTSVPTYEQYF. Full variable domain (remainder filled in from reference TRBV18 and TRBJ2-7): NAGVMQNPRHLVRRRGQEARLRCSPMKGHSHVYWYRQLPEEGLKFMVYLQKENIIDESGMPKERFSAEFPKEGPSILRIQQVVRGDSAAYFCASSQTGTSVPTYEQYFGPGTRLTVT.

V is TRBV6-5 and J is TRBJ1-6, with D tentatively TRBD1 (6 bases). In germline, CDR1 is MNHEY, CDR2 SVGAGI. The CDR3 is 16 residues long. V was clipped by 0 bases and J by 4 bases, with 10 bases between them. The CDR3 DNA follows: TGTGCCAGCAGTTACTCGAGAGGACAGTATAATTCACCCCTCCACTTT. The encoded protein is CASSYSRGQYNSPLHF.

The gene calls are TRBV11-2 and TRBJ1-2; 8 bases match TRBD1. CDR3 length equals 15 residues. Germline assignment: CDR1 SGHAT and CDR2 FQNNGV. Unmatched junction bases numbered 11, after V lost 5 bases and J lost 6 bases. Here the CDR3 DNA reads TGTGCCAGCAGCCCCCTCTTACAGGGGGGGGATGGCTACACCTTC. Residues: CASSPLLQGGDGYTF.

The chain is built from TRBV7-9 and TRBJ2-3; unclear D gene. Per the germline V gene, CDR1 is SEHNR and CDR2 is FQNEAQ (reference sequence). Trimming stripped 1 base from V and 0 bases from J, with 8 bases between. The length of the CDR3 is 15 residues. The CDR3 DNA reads TGTGCCAGCAGCTTAGGCGTCGGTAGCACAGATACGCAGTATTTT. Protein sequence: CASSLGVGSTDTQYF.

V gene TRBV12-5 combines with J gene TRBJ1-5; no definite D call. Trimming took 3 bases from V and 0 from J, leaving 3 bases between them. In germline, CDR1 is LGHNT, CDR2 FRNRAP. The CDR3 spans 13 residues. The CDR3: CASGLGSNQPQHF. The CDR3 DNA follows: TGTGCTAGTGGTTTAGGTAGCAATCAGCCCCAGCATTTT.

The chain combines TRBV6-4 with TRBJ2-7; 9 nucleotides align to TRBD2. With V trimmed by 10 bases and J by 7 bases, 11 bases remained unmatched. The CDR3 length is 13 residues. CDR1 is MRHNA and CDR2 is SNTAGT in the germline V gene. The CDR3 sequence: CATPIAGASEQYF. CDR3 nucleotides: TGTGCCACCCCTATAGCGGGGGCGTCGGAGCAGTACTTC.

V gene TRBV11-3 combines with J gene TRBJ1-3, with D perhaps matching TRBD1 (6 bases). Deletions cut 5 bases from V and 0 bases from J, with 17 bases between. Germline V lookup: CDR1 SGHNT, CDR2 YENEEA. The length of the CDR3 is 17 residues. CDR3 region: CASSQTRTEFSGNTIYF. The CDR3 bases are TGTGCCAGCAGCCAGACCCGGACAGAGTTCTCTGGAAACACCATATATTTT.

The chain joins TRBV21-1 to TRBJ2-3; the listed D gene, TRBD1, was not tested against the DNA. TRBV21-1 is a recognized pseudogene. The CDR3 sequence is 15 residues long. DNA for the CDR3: TGTGCCAGCAGCAGACTACAGGGCAGCACAGATACGCAGTATTTT. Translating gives CASSRLQGSTDTQYF.

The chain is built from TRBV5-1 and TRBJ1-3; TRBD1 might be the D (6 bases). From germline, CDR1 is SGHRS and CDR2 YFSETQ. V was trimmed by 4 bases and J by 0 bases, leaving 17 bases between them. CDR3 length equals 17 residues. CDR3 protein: CASSLGGTRLSGNTIYF. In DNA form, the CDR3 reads TGCGCCAGCAGCCTTGGGGGCACTCGCCTCTCTGGAAACACCATATATTTT.

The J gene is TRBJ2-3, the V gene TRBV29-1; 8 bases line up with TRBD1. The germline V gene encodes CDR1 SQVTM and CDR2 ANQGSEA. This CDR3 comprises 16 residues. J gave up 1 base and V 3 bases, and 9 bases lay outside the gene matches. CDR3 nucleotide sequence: TGCAGCGTTGACGGCTTTCCGGGACAGGGCACAGATACGCAGTATTTT. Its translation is CSVDGFPGQGTDTQYF.

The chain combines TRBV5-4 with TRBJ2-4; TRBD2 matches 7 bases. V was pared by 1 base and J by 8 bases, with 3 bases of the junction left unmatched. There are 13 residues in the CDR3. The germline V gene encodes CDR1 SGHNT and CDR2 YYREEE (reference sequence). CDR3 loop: CASSLPGRDIQYF. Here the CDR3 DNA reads TGTGCCAGCAGCTTGCCAGGGAGGGACATTCAGTACTTC.

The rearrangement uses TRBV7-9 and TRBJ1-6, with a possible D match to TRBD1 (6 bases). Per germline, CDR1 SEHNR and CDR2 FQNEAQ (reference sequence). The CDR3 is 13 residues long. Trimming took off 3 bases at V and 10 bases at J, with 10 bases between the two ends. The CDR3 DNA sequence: TGTGCCAGCAGCTTGGGGGCAGGATCACCCCTCCACTTT. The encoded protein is CASSLGAGSPLHF.

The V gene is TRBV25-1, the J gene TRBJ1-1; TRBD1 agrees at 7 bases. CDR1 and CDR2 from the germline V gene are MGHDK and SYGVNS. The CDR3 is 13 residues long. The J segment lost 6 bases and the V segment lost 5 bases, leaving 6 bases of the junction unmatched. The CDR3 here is CASSTLDRAEAFF. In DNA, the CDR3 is TGTGCCAGCAGTACACTAGACAGGGCTGAAGCTTTCTTT.

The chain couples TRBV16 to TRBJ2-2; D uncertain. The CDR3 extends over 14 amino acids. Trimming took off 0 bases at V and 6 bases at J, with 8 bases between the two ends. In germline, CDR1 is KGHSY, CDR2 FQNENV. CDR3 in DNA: TGTGCCAGCAGCCAATCTGGGTATCCCGGGGAGCTGTTTTTT. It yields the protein CASSQSGYPGELFF.

CDR3 protein: CAIGQGSTNEKLFF. The CDR3 DNA reads as TGTGCCATCGGACAGGGTTCAACTAATGAAAAACTGTTTTTT. The chain is built from TRBV10-3 and TRBJ1-4, with TRBD1 identical over 8 bases. Germline lookup yields CDR1 ENHRY and CDR2 SYGVKD. Trimming cost V 8 bases and J 0 bases; bases outside gene matches: 2. The CDR3 extends over 14 amino acids.

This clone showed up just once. DNA of the CDR3: TGCGCCAGCAGCCAAAGTGGAGTGGCAGGAGCTAACTATGGCTACACCTTC. It is translated as CASSQSGVAGANYGYTF. This sequence joins TRBV4-3 and TRBJ1-2, with no clear D. CDR3 length: 17 amino acids. From germline, CDR1 is LGHNA and CDR2 YSLEER. V lost 2 bases and J 0 bases, leaving 16 bases between the germline ends.

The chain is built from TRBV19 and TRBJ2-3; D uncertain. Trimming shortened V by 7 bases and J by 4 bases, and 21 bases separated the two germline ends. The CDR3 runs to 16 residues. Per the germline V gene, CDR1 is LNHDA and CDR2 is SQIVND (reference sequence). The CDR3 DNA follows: TGTGCCAGTACCACTACCTCTGAAGGGCTCCCAGATACGCAGTATTTT. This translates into CASTTTSEGLPDTQYF.